Listed below are T cell receptor beta chains from one sample, sequenced in a study of blood T cell repertoires in COVID-19. Method: immunoSEQ multiplex PCR; TCRdb's copy keeps in-frame clones and lacks some. The data contain about 220,000 clones, roughly 84% of them seen just once; the ten biggest clones take up about 3%. The specimen was peripheral blood. The receptors originated from a young woman who had recovered from COVID-19. The CDR3 runs from the conserved cysteine through the conserved F or W. The D gene is left open where the match is weak. Where a row states a size, it is once, few, many or the class of an expanded clone; other rows omit it.

DNA | CDR3 | V | size | D | J
TGTGCCAGCAGTGACCTCGACAGGGGCAAAAGTGAAAAACTGTTTTTT | CASSDLDRGKSEKLFF | TRBV25-1 | - | TRBD1 | TRBJ1-4
TGTGCCAGCAGTACCTTCGACAGGGCTCGTTTACCGGGAGCTTTCTTT | CASSTFDRARLPGAFF | TRBV28 | - | TRBD1 | TRBJ1-1
TGTGCCAGCAGCCAAGGGGACAGGGGAATACCCGGGGAGCTGTTTTTT | CASSQGDRGIPGELFF | TRBV3-1/TRBV3-2 | few | TRBD1 | TRBJ2-2
TGTGCCACCAGTGATATCGGGACAGCTCAAGAGACCCAGTACTTC | CATSDIGTAQETQYF | TRBV24-1 | - | TRBD1 | TRBJ2-5
TGTGCCAGCAGCTCGGGACTAGCATCTTACAATGAGCAGTTCTTC | CASSSGLASYNEQFF | TRBV28 | - | TRBD2 | TRBJ2-1
TGTGCCAGCAGAGGGACAGGTACCTACGAGCAGTACTTC | CASRGTGTYEQYF | TRBV3-1/TRBV3-2 | many | TRBD1 | TRBJ2-7
TGTGCCAGCAGCTCAAGGTGGACAGGGGGCTCAGATACGCAGTATTTT | CASSSRWTGGSDTQYF | TRBV7-9 | - | TRBD1 | TRBJ2-3
TGTGCCAGCACCTCCTCAAGGACTTCTAATGAGCAGTTCTTC | CASTSSRTSNEQFF | TRBV28 | - | - | TRBJ2-1
TGTGCCAGCGGACTTGGGACTCTTACTAGCGGGGGGAAAAACATTCAGTACTTC | CASGLGTLTSGGKNIQYF | TRBV2 | - | TRBD2 | TRBJ2-4
TGTGCCAGCAGCGGCGGCACTGAAGCTTTCTTT | CASSGGTEAFF | TRBV4-2 | - | - | TRBJ1-1
TGTGCCAGCACGGGGGGGCTGAGAAACACCATATATTTT | CASTGGLRNTIYF | TRBV28 | - | - | TRBJ1-3
TGTGCCAGCAAGAGTCAAATGAACTACGAGCAGTACTTC | CASKSQMNYEQYF | TRBV6-5 | - | - | TRBJ2-7
TGTGCCAGCTTAGATTCGGCTAGCACGGAGACCCAGTACTTC | CASLDSASTETQYF | TRBV2 | few | - | TRBJ2-5
TGTGCCAGCAGCCAAAGAGGTTCGCCGAACACCGGGGAGCTGTTTTTT | CASSQRGSPNTGELFF | TRBV7-8 | - | - | TRBJ2-2
TGTGCCAGCAGCAAAGTTAATAGCGGGAGGGCCTACGAGCAGTACTTC | CASSKVNSGRAYEQYF | TRBV21-1 | - | - | TRBJ2-7
TGTGCCACCAGTGATTGGAAAACCCGGACAGGGGCCTTCCAGGAGCTGTTTTTT | CATSDWKTRTGAFQELFF | TRBV24-1 | - | TRBD1 | TRBJ2-2